The sequence of this T cell receptor beta chain was determined in a study of beta chain features in type 1 diabetes. For the study at large: Healthy donors resembled patients in age, gender and cell yields.

The study, taken as a whole, reports: In every one of the four CD4+ subsets, TCRB CDR3s were moderately but significantly shorter in Type 1 diabetes patients.

V trimming: 5 bases; J trimming: 3 bases; junction bases outside the gene matches: 8. The CDR3 sequence is 15 residues long. Germline V gene data show CDR1 as MNHNY and CDR2 as SVGAGI (reference sequence). This clone occurred a few times. What it recognizes is unknown. The investigators reverse transcribed all of the isolated RNA, so they sequenced expressed TCRB transcripts. Produced via immunoSEQ multiplex PCR; TCRdb's table is partial and in-frame only. Of 630,000 or so clones listed, around 15% are singletons. This TCR came from a young man with type 1 diabetes. Sequences were obtained from naive CD4+ T cells from blood. The chain is built from TRBV6-6 and TRBJ2-7; 9 nucleotides align to TRBD1. CDR3 sequence (DNA): TGTGCCAGCAGTGGGATTCCGGGACAGGGCTACGAGCAGTACTTC. It specifies CASSGIPGQGYEQYF.